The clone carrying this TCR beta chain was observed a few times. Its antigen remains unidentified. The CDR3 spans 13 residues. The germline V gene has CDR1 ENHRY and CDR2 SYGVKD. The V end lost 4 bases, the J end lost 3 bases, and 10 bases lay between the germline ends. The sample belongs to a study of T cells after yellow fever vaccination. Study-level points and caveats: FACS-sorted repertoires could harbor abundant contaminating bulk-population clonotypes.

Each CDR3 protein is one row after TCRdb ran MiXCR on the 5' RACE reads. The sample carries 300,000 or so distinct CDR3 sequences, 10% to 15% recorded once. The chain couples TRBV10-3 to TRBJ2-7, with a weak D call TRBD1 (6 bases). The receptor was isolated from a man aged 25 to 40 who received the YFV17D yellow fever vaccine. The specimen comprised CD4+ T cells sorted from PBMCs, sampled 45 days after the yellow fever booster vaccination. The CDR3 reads CAISARQDYEQYF. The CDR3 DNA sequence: TGTGCCATCAGTGCAAGACAGGACTACGAGCAGTACTTC.